Below are 3 T cell receptor beta chains sequenced from a single sample in a study of beta chain features in type 1 diabetes. Sequencing targeted expressed TCRB transcripts, as all isolated RNA had been reverse transcribed. The table came from immunoSEQ multiplex PCR; TCRdb's copy has only in-frame clones and leaves some out. The sample comprises hundreds of thousands of clones, 8% to 13% of which are singletons, and approximately 0.016% rests with the top ten. Source material: naive CD4+ T cells from blood. All receptors come from a woman aged 25 to 39 in good health.

This clone was found a few times. The rearrangement links TRBV7-2 to TRBJ2-3; TRBD2 agrees at 7 bases. The junction had 3 bases not matched to a gene; V was cut back by 3 bases and J by 0 bases. Germline CDR1 is SGHTA and CDR2 is FQGNSA. The CDR3 loop spans 15 amino acids. The CDR3 sequence is CASSFRRGSTDTQYF. The DNA for the CDR3 is TGTGCCAGCAGCTTTAGGCGGGGGAGCACAGATACGCAGTATTTT.

Details on this clone: The same CDR3 can be traced to other DNA sequences in this sample. The rearrangement joins TRBV7-8 to TRBJ1-5, with unresolved D. Germline V CDR1 and CDR2: SGHVS, FQNEAQ. V was cut by 0 bases and J by 3 bases, with 9 bases left in between. This CDR3 has 15 residues. The chain's CDR3 is CASSLAGGPNQPQHF. CDR3 DNA sequence: TGTGCCAGCAGCTTAGCTGGCGGCCCCAATCAGCCCCAGCATTTT.

The chain employs TRBV27 and TRBJ1-4, with D perhaps TRBD1 (6 bases). CDR1 is MNHEY, CDR2 SMNVEV, per germline (reference sequence). This CDR3 region has 17 residues. V was pared by 3 bases and J by 7 bases, with 21 bases between. This chain's CDR3 is CASSFRVVPGGGEKLFF. The CDR3 bases are TGTGCCAGCAGTTTCCGGGTTGTACCTGGGGGCGGTGAAAAACTGTTTTTT.